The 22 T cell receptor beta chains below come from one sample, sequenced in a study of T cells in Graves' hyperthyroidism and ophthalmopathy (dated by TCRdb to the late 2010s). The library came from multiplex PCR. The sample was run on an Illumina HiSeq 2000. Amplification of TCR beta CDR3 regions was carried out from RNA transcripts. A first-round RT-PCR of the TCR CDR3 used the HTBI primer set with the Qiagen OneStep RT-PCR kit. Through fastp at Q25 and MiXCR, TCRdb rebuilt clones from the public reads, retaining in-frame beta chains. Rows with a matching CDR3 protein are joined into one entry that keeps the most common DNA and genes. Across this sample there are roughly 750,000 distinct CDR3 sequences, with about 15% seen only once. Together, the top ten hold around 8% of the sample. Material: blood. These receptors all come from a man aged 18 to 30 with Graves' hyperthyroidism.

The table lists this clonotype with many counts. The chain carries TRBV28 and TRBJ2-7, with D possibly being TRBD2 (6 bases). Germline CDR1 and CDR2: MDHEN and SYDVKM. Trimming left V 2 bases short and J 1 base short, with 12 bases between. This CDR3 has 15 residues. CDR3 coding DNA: TGTGCCAGCAGTTTAAAACCGGGGGTATCCTACGAGCAGTACTTC. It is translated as CASSLKPGVSYEQYF.

Here the CDR3 reads CSATGTSGREGETQYF. In DNA, the CDR3 is TGCAGTGCTACCGGGACTAGCGGGAGGGAGGGGGAGACCCAGTACTTC. The gene calls are TRBV20-1 and TRBJ2-5; 16 bases are shared with TRBD2. CDR3 length: 16 residues. Germline lookup yields CDR1 DFQATT and CDR2 SNEGSKA (reference sequence). Unmatched junction bases numbered 7, after V lost 4 bases and J lost 5 bases.

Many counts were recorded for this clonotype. This CDR3 is CASSTTVTYEQYF. As DNA, the CDR3 is TGTGCCAGTAGTACGACAGTAACCTACGAGCAGTACTTC. The chain employs TRBV19 and TRBJ2-7; a possible D gene is TRBD1 (5 bases). V was clipped by 4 bases and J by 2 bases, with 9 bases between them. The CDR3 is 13 residues long. The V gene's germline CDR1 is LNHDA and CDR2 SQIVND (reference sequence).

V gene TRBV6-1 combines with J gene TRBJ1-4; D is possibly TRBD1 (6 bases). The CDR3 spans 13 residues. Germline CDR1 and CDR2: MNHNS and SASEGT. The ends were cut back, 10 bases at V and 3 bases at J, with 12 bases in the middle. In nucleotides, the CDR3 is TGTGCCATCACAGGGCGAGCTAATGAAAAACTGTTTTTT. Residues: CAITGRANEKLFF.

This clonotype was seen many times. CDR3 DNA: TGTGCCAGCAGTTTAGCCGGGATCACACAAAATTCACCCCTCCACTTT. Protein sequence: CASSLAGITQNSPLHF. The chain recombines TRBV12-3 or TRBV12-4 with TRBJ1-6, with D uncertain. The length of the CDR3 is 16 residues. Trimming removed 0 bases from V and 7 bases from J, with 13 bases in between.

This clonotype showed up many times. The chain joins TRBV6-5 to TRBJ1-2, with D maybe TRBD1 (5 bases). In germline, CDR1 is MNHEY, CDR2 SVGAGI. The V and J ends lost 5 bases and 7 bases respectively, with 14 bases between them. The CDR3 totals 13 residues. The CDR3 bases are TGTGCCAGCAGTCCAAGTGGAGGGACTGGCTACACCTTC. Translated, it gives CASSPSGGTGYTF.

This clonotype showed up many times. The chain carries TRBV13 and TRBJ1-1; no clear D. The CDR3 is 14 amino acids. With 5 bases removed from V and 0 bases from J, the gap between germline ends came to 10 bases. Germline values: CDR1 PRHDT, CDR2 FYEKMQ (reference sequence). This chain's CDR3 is CASSDGNLNTEAFF. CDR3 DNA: TGTGCCAGCAGCGACGGAAATTTGAACACTGAAGCTTTCTTT.

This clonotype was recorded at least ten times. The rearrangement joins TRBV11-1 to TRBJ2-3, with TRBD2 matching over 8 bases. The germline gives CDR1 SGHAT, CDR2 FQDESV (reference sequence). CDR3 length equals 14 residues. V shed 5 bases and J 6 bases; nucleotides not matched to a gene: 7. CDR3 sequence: CASSPSGRRDTQYF. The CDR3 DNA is TGTGCCAGCAGCCCAAGCGGGAGAAGGGATACGCAGTATTTT.

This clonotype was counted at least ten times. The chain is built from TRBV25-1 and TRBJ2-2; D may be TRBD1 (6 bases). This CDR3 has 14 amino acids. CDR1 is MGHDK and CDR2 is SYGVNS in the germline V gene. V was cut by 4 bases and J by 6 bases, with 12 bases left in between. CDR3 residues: CASSGGQWAGELFF. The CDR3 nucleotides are TGTGCCAGCAGTGGCGGACAGTGGGCCGGGGAGCTGTTTTTT.

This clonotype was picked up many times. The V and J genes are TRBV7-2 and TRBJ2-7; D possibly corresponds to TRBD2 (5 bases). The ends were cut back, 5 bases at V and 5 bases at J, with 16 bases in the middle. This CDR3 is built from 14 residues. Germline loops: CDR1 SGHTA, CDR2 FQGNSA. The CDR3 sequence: CASSRVEEVHEQYF. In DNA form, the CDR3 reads TGTGCCAGCAGCCGGGTCGAGGAGGTTCACGAGCAGTACTTC.

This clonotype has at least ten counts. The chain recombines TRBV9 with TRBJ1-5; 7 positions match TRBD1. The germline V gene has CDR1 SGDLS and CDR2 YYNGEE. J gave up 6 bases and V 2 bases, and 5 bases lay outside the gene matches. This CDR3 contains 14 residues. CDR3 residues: CASSVGTEIQPQHF. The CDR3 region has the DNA TGTGCCAGCAGCGTCGGGACAGAGATTCAGCCCCAGCATTTT.

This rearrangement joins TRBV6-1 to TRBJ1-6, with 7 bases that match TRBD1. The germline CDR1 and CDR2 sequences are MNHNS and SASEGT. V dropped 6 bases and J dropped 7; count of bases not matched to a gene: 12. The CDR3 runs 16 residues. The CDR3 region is CASRDRQGLLNSPLHF. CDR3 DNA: TGTGCCAGCAGGGACCGACAGGGACTCTTAAATTCACCCCTCCACTTT.

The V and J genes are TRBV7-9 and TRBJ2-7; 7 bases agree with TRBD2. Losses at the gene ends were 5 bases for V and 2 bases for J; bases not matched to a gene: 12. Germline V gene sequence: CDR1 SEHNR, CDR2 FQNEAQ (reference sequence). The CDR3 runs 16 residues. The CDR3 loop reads CASSGKAGRGAYEQYF. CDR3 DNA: TGTGCCAGCAGCGGGAAGGCGGGACGGGGGGCCTACGAGCAGTACTTC. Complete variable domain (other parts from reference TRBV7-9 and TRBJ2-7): DTGVSQNPRHKITKRGQNVTFRCDPISEHNRLYWYRQTLGQGPEFLTYFQNEAQLEKSRLLSDRFSAERPKGSFSTLEIQRTEQGDSAMYLCASSGKAGRGAYEQYFGPGTRLTVT.

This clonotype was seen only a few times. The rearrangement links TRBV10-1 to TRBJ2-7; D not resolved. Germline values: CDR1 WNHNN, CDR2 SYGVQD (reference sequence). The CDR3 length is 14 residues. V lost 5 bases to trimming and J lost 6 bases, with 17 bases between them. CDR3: CASSTEGVGAEQYF. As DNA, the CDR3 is TGCGCCAGCAGTACGGAAGGAGTAGGCGCCGAGCAGTACTTC.

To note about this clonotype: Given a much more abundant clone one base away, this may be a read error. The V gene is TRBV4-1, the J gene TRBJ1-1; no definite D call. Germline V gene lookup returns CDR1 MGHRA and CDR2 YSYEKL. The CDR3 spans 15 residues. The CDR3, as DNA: TGCGCCAGCAGCCAAATAACAGTCGAGAACACTGAAGCTCTCTTT. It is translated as CASSQITVENTEALF.

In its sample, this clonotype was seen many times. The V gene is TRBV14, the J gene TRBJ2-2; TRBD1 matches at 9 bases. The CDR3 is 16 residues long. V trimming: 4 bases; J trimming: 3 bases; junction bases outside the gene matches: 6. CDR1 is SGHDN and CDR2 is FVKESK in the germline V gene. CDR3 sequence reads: CASSRRTGAYTGELFF. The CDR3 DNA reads TGTGCCAGCAGCCGGAGGACAGGGGCGTACACCGGGGAGCTGTTTTTT.

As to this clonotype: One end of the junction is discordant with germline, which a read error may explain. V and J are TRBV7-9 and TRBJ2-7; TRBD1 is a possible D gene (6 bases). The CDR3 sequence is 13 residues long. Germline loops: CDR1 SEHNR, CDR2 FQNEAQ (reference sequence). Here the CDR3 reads CASGFGQNYEQYF. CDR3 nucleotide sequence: TGTGCCAGCGGCTTCGGACAGAACTACGAGCAGTACTTC.

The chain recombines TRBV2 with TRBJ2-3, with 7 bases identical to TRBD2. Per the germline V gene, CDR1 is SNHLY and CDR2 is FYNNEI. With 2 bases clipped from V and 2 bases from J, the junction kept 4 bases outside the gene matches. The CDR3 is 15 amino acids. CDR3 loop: CASSESSGFTDTQYF. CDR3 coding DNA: TGTGCCAGCAGTGAATCTAGCGGATTCACAGATACGCAGTATTTT.

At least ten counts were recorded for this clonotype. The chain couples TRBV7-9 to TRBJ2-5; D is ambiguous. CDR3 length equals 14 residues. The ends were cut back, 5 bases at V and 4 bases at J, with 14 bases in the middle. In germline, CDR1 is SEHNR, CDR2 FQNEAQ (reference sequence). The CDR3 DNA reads TGTGCCAGCAGCCCGCCGACCCTTGGAGAGACCCAGTACTTC. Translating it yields CASSPPTLGETQYF.

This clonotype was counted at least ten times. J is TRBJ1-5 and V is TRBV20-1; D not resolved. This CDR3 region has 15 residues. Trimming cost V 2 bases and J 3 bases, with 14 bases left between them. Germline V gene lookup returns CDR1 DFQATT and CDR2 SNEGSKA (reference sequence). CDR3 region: CSARHPQGPNQPQHF. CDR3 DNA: TGCAGTGCTAGACACCCGCAAGGGCCCAATCAGCCCCAGCATTTT.

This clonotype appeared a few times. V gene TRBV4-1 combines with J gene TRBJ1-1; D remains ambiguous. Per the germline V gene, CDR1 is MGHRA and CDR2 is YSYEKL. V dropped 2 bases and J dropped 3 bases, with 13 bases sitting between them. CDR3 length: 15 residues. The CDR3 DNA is TGCGCCAGCAGCCAATCAGGAAGGGCCGACACTGAAGCTTTCTTT. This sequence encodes CASSQSGRADTEAFF.

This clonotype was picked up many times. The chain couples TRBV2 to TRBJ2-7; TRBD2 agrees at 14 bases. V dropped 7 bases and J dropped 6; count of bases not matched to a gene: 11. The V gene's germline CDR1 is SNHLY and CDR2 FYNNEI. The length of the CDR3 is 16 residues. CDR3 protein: CASIEKGLAGALEQYF. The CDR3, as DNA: TGTGCCAGCATCGAAAAGGGACTAGCGGGAGCGCTCGAGCAGTACTTC.